The TCR beta chain under discussion was sequenced for a study of OX40 agonist ivuxolimab in advanced cancers. CDR3 length: 14 residues. From germline, CDR1 is SGHKS and CDR2 YYEKEE (reference sequence). Trimming took off 0 bases at V and 6 bases at J, with 13 bases between the two ends. TCRdb's copy holds only in-frame clones and misses some; the assay was immunoSEQ multiplex PCR. The sample yields tens of thousands of clones, approximately 90% seen once. The chain has TRBV5-5 and TRBJ2-7; D is unclear. The sequence was collected from an adult with an advanced solid tumor such as melanoma, head and neck, liver or kidney cancer. The sample in question was CD4+ or CD8+ T cells sorted from blood, obtained in a trial of the OX40 agonist ivuxolimab. The CDR3 DNA reads as TGTGCCAGCAGCTTGGAAATAGTGCGAGGCGAGCAGTACTTC. Its protein product is CASSLEIVRGEQYF.